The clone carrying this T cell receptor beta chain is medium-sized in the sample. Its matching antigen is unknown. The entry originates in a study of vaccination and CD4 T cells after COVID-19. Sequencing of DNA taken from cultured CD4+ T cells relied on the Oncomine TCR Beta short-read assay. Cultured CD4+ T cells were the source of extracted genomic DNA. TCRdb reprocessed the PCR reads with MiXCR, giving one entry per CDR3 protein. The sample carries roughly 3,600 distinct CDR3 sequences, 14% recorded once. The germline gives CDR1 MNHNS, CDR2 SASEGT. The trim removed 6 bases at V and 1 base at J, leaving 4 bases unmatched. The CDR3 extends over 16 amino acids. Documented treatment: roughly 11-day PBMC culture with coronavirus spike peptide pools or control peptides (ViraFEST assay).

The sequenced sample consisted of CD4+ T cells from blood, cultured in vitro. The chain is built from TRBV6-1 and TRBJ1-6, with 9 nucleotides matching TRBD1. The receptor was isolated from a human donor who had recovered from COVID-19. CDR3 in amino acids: CASSSGTGSYNSPLHF. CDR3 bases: TGTGCCAGCAGCTCCGGGACAGGGTCCTATAATTCACCCCTCCACTTT.